This T cell receptor (beta chain) was captured by sequencing in a study of blood T cell repertoires in COVID-19. About the study: In each case, the material was cDNA or gDNA derived from T cells, B-cell-depleted T cells, or PBMCs.

Profiling relied on immunoSEQ multiplex PCR, and the TCRdb table lists in-frame clones only, not all of them. The sample has approximately 130,000 clones; 88% are singletons. The clonotype originates from a man aged 50 to 60 with acute or convalescent COVID-19. Sequencing input: peripheral blood.

The CDR3 is CASSYSWGLDQPQHF. CDR3 nucleotides: TGTGCCAGCAGTTATTCTTGGGGGCTCGATCAGCCCCAGCATTTT. The genes are TRBV6-5 and TRBJ1-5; D may be TRBD1 (6 bases). This CDR3 is 15 amino acids long. V lost 3 bases to trimming and J lost 5 bases, with 14 bases between them. CDR1 MNHEY and CDR2 SVGAGI come from the germline V gene.